This T cell receptor beta chain stems from a study of T cell repertoires in cytomegalovirus infection. Study-wide findings and caveats: HLA-C-restricted, CMV-specific TCR beta clonotypes were dominant ex vivo.

Of note for this clonotype: Its antigen is still unknown.

TCRdb analysed the reads with MiXCR anew, one entry per CDR3 protein. The repertoire has fewer than 1,000,000 distinct CDR3 sequences, roughly 30% of them found once; the top ten carry around 15%. CDR1 is SGHNT and CDR2 is YYREEE in the germline V gene (reference sequence). The CDR3 totals 15 residues. Trimming pared 4 bases from V and 5 bases from J, leaving 19 bases between. The material sequenced was cultured CD8+ T cells from PBMCs, taken from culture after CMV antigen stimulation. The TCR comes from a human donor in good health (CMV status not recorded). Some clones in this sample may be carry-over from other donors' samples. The chain combines TRBV5-4 with TRBJ2-7; D possibly matches TRBD1 or TRBD2 (5 bases each). Written as DNA, the CDR3 is TGTGCCAGCAGCGCTTACTCGGGACCTAACCACGAGCAGTACTTC. The encoded protein is CASSAYSGPNHEQYF.